These T cell receptor beta chains were read from a single sample in a study of cytomegalovirus exposure and HLA in healthy donors. Assay: immunoSEQ multiplex PCR; the TCRdb copy retains only in-frame clones and omits some. The table records hundreds of thousands of clones, 65% to 85% of them present only once. The sequenced material came from PBMCs. Receptors originate from a man aged 25 to 40 in good health and CMV-seronegative. The CDR3 runs from the conserved cysteine through the conserved F or W. Each record gives: V gene, D gene, J gene, clone size, CDR3 DNA, CDR3 protein. A D gene is named only where the DNA matches it firmly. Size is omitted from some rows. Given values are once, few, many or a class for expanded clones.

TRBV13	TRBD1	TRBJ2-1	.	TGTGCCAGCAGCCCGGGACAGTTGCTCAATGAGCAGTTCTTC	CASSPGQLLNEQFF
TRBV28	.	TRBJ2-7	once	TGTGCCAGCAGTTTATCAATCTCCTACGAGCAGTACTTC	CASSLSISYEQYF
TRBV19	TRBD1	TRBJ1-2	.	TGTGCCAGTAGTCCAGGACAGGGCTATGGCTACACCTTC	CASSPGQGYGYTF
TRBV5-8	TRBD1	TRBJ1-5	.	TGTGCCAGCAGCTTCACCGGGACAGTCAATCAGCCCCAGCATTTT	CASSFTGTVNQPQHF
TRBV27	TRBD1	TRBJ2-1	.	TGTGCCAGCAGTCCAACGCCGGGACAGGGAATCTTCTTC	CASSPTPGQGIFF
TRBV7-9	.	TRBJ2-4	.	TGTGCCAGCAGCGGGGGGGGCATTCAAGCCAAAAACATTCAGTACTTC	CASSGGGIQAKNIQYF
TRBV19	.	TRBJ1-2	.	TGTGCCAGTAGTCCTCGGGGAGGGAGCTATGGCTACACCTTC	CASSPRGGSYGYTF
TRBV5-4	.	TRBJ1-3	.	TGTGCCAGCAGCCTCAGGGCCTCTGGAAACACCATATATTTT	CASSLRASGNTIYF
TRBV11-3	TRBD2	TRBJ2-5	.	TGTGCCAGCAGCTTCAGTAGCGGGGAAGAACAAGAGACCCAGTACTTC	CASSFSSGEEQETQYF
TRBV7-9	.	TRBJ1-5	once	TGTGCCAGCAGCGCGGGAGGTATGAGGGGCCGCACCAATCAGCCCCAGCATTTT	CASSAGGMRGRTNQPQHF
TRBV18	.	TRBJ2-3	once	TGTGCCAGCTCACCAATCAGGGCACCCACAGATACGCAGTATTTT	CASSPIRAPTDTQYF
TRBV7-2	TRBD1	TRBJ2-1	.	TGTGCCAGCAGCTTAGCCTGGACAGGGGGTGATGAGCAGTTCTTC	CASSLAWTGGDEQFF
TRBV9	TRBD1	TRBJ2-5	.	TGTGCCAGCAGCTATACAGGGGGTCGAGAGACCCAGTACTTC	CASSYTGGRETQYF
TRBV18	.	TRBJ1-1	.	TGTGCCAGCTCACCAGGCGGGGAAATGAACACTGAAGCTTTCTTT	CASSPGGEMNTEAFF
TRBV2	TRBD1	TRBJ2-7	.	TGTGCCAGCAGTGAAGCGATACAGGGGTACGAGCAGTACTTC	CASSEAIQGYEQYF
TRBV2	.	TRBJ2-5	.	TGTGCCAGCAGCCCCCCCGGACTAGGGACACAAGAGACCCAGTACTTC	CASSPPGLGTQETQYF
TRBV18	.	TRBJ2-7	.	TGTGCCAGCTCCGTTAACAGGGAAGAGCAGTACTTC	CASSVNREEQYF
TRBV4-1	TRBD1	TRBJ2-1	.	TGCGCCAGCAGCCAACCTACAGGGGGTGGGTACAATGAGCAGTTCTTC	CASSQPTGGGYNEQFF
TRBV27	TRBD1	TRBJ1-4	.	TGTGCCAGCAGTGCCCGACAGGGGAATGAAAAACTGTTTTTT	CASSARQGNEKLFF
TRBV10-3	.	TRBJ2-1	.	TGTGCCACCTGGGTCGGGGATTACTCCTACAATGAGCAGTTCTTC	CATWVGDYSYNEQFF
TRBV19	.	TRBJ1-6	.	TGTGCCAGTAGTTCCGCACAGGGCTCACCCCTCCACTTT	CASSSAQGSPLHF
TRBV7-8	TRBD2	TRBJ2-1	.	TGTGCCAGCAGCGCCCCACACGGGGGGGGCAACAATGAGCAGTTCTTC	CASSAPHGGGNNEQFF
TRBV28	TRBD1	TRBJ1-1	.	TGTGCCAGCGGACAGGCACACACTGAAGCTTTCTTT	CASGQAHTEAFF
TRBV28	.	TRBJ2-5	.	TGTGCCAGCAGACGGATCTTGGGGCGCCAAGAGACCCAGTACTTC	CASRRILGRQETQYF
TRBV5-1	TRBD2	TRBJ2-7	.	TGCGCCAGCAGCTTGGGAGCGGGGGAATCCTACGAGCAGTACTTC	CASSLGAGESYEQYF
TRBV9	.	TRBJ1-3	few	TGTGCCAGCAGCGGTACAGGCTCTGGAAACACCATATATTTT	CASSGTGSGNTIYF
TRBV7-2	.	TRBJ1-1	.	TGTGCCAGCAGCTTATTATGGACAGTAAAGAACACTGAAGCTTTCTTT	CASSLLWTVKNTEAFF
TRBV5-4	.	TRBJ2-7	.	TGTGCCAGCAGCTTGGGCCAGGGGACCACCTACGAGCAGTACTTC	CASSLGQGTTYEQYF
TRBV6-1	.	TRBJ2-7	once	TGTGCCAGCAGTCGTCCTGGACAGAGGATCAACGAGCAGTACTTC	CASSRPGQRINEQYF